The 31 T cell receptor beta chains below come from one sample, sequenced in a study of shared clonotypes between healthy human individuals. TCRdb's copy holds only in-frame clones and misses some; the assay was immunoSEQ multiplex PCR. The data show fewer than 650,000 clones, over 65% seen once. The sequenced material came from PBMCs. Source of these receptors: a woman aged 40 to 49 in good health. Some clones in this sample may be carry-over from other donors' samples.

The rearrangement joins TRBV2 to TRBJ2-1, with 10 bases identical to TRBD2. Germline CDR1 and CDR2: SNHLY and FYNNEI. This CDR3 spans 15 amino acids. Trimming removed 6 bases from V and 7 bases from J; junction bases left unmatched: 9. The chain's CDR3 is CASRLEREGRNEQFF. The CDR3 DNA follows: TGTGCCAGCAGGTTAGAGCGGGAGGGCCGTAATGAGCAGTTCTTC.

The chain employs TRBV5-1 and TRBJ2-1; 13 nucleotides align to TRBD2. CDR1 and CDR2 from the germline V gene are SGHRS and YFSETQ. Germline trimming cut 8 bases from V and 8 bases from J; bases unmatched to any gene: 10. This CDR3 has 15 amino acids. CDR3 amino acids: CASRPTSGRGHEQFF. The CDR3 DNA reads TGCGCCAGTCGCCCCACTAGCGGGAGGGGGCATGAGCAGTTCTTC.

The V gene is TRBV5-4, the J gene TRBJ2-7, with D possibly being TRBD2 (5 bases). The V end lost 3 bases, the J end lost 0 bases, and 10 bases lay between the germline ends. The CDR3 has 14 amino acids. Germline V lookup: CDR1 SGHNT, CDR2 YYREEE (reference sequence). The CDR3 nucleotides read TGTGCCAGCAGCTATAGCGAGTCCTCCTACGAGCAGTACTTC. Its protein is CASSYSESSYEQYF.

This clone was found a few times. As DNA, the CDR3 is TGTGCCAGCAGCCTCTGGACAGGAGAGACCCAGTACTTC. Protein: CASSLWTGETQYF. The rearrangement links TRBV5-4 to TRBJ2-5; 7 bases agree with TRBD1. This CDR3 region has 13 residues. Germline loops: CDR1 SGHNT, CDR2 YYREEE (reference sequence). Losses at the gene ends were 4 bases for V and 4 bases for J; bases not matched to a gene: 4.

The gene calls are TRBV5-4 and TRBJ1-1, with D possibly TRBD1 on 5 matching bases. V was clipped by 4 bases and J by 0 bases, with 16 bases between them. This CDR3 is built from 16 residues. Germline-derived CDR1 and CDR2 are SGHNT and YYREEE (reference sequence). The CDR3 sequence: CASSPPGGEMNTEAFF. CDR3 DNA: TGTGCCAGCAGCCCCCCCGGGGGAGAAATGAACACTGAAGCTTTCTTT.

This chain links TRBV27 with TRBJ2-7; 8 positions match TRBD1. This CDR3 region has 15 residues. Losses at the gene ends were 2 bases for V and 3 bases for J; bases not matched to a gene: 6. CDR1 and CDR2 from the germline V gene are MNHEY and SMNVEV (reference sequence). CDR3 region: CASSLGQGAFYEQYF. The CDR3 nucleotides read TGTGCCAGCAGTTTAGGGCAGGGGGCTTTCTACGAGCAGTACTTC.

V usage is TRBV6-5 and J usage is TRBJ1-2; D is perhaps TRBD1 (5 bases). This CDR3 has 15 amino acids. The germline V gene encodes CDR1 MNHEY and CDR2 SVGAGI. Trimming pared 0 bases from V and 2 bases from J, leaving 10 bases between. The CDR3 region is CASSYSGQGNYGYTF. The DNA for the CDR3 is TGTGCCAGCAGTTACTCAGGCCAGGGAAACTATGGCTACACCTTC.

This clone was counted once. This sequence joins TRBV19 and TRBJ1-4; 8 nucleotides align to TRBD1. This CDR3 spans 14 amino acids. V lost 3 bases, J lost 7 bases, and 4 bases stayed unmatched. In germline, CDR1 is LNHDA, CDR2 SQIVND (reference sequence). CDR3 in DNA: TGTGCCAGTAGTATCCCGGGACAGGTTGAAAAACTGTTTTTT. Protein sequence: CASSIPGQVEKLFF.

The chain carries TRBV20-1 and TRBJ2-5; D is unclear. Trimming pared 5 bases from V and 0 bases from J, leaving 4 bases between. This CDR3 comprises 11 residues. Germline values: CDR1 DFQATT, CDR2 SNEGSKA (reference sequence). Here the CDR3 DNA reads TGCAGTGCTCGGTACCAAGAGACCCAGTACTTC. Its protein is CSARYQETQYF.

On this clone itself: This CDR3 is also generated by other DNA sequences in the sample. The V gene is TRBV7-2, the J gene TRBJ2-5; 9 positions match TRBD2. The better agreement between TRBJ2-7 and the DNA end casts doubt on the J call. The germline gives CDR1 SGHTA, CDR2 FQGNSA. This CDR3 has 15 amino acids. The CDR3 region is CASSLLAGASYEQYF. Written as DNA, the CDR3 is TGTGCCAGCAGCCTCTTAGCGGGAGCCTCCTACGAGCAGTACTTC.

The J gene is TRBJ2-3, the V gene TRBV4-2; weak D call: TRBD2 (5 bases). CDR3 size: 12 residues. V lost 6 bases and J 5 bases, leaving 9 bases between the germline ends. Looked up from germline, CDR1 is LGHNA and CDR2 is YNFKEQ. The CDR3 DNA follows: TGTGCCAGCAGTCAGCGGATAGATACGCAGTATTTT. Translation gives CASSQRIDTQYF.

The V gene is TRBV7-9, the J gene TRBJ2-6; D is unclear. V was clipped by 0 bases and J by 4 bases, with 7 bases between them. This CDR3 spans 15 amino acids. The germline CDR1 and CDR2 sequences are SEHNR and FQNEAQ (reference sequence). The CDR3 region is CASSLAPSGANVLTF. CDR3 in DNA: TGTGCCAGCAGCTTAGCCCCGTCCGGGGCCAACGTCCTGACTTTC.

The genes are TRBV6-4 and TRBJ2-2; a possible D gene is TRBD1 (6 bases). Germline CDR1 and CDR2: MRHNA and SNTAGT. The CDR3 has 14 amino acids. Trimming pared 5 bases from V and 1 base from J, leaving 8 bases between. The CDR3 region has the DNA TGTGCCAGCAGTCCGGGACAGAACACCGGGGAGCTGTTTTTT. Translated: CASSPGQNTGELFF.

The chain employs TRBV19 and TRBJ1-1, with D possibly being TRBD1 (6 bases). Trimming took 5 bases from V and 4 from J, leaving 20 bases between them. Germline V lookup: CDR1 LNHDA, CDR2 SQIVND (reference sequence). This CDR3 spans 16 amino acids. CDR3 bases: TGTGCCAGTAGTGACCCGATGCGGGGGGCTAGCACTGAAGCTTTCTTT. Protein sequence: CASSDPMRGASTEAFF.

This chain connects TRBV18 to TRBJ2-7; no firm D call. Germline CDR1 KGHSH, CDR2 LQKENI. V was shortened by 6 bases and J by 6 bases, with 15 bases between the two germline ends. This CDR3 is 13 amino acids long. The CDR3 nucleotides read TGTGCCAGCTCTCTCTCATCCCCGGTCGAGCAGTACTTC. Its protein product is CASSLSSPVEQYF.

This clone has only a few counts. The CDR3, as DNA: TGTGCCAGCACCCCGGTAGGGAGTTTCTTTGGGACAGGGAGAGGCTACACCTTC. Its protein is CASTPVGSFFGTGRGYTF. The chain joins TRBV27 to TRBJ1-2, with 9 bases aligning to TRBD1. CDR1 and CDR2 from the germline V gene are MNHEY and SMNVEV (reference sequence). This CDR3 is 18 amino acids long. The V and J ends lost 7 bases and 8 bases, in that order; junction bases with no gene match: 23.

This chain connects TRBV30 to TRBJ2-3; a possible D gene is TRBD1 (5 bases). Per the germline V gene, CDR1 is GTSNPN and CDR2 is SVGIG (reference sequence). Trimming left V 3 bases short and J 0 bases short, with 16 bases between. This CDR3 has 16 amino acids. The CDR3 DNA is TGTGCCTGGAGGCCCGTTAGGTCAGGGAGCACAGATACGCAGTATTTT. Translated, it gives CAWRPVRSGSTDTQYF. The entire variable domain, with the rest obtained from reference TRBV30 and TRBJ2-3, is as follows: SQTIHQWPATLVQPVGSPLSLECTVEGTSNPNLYWYRQAAGRGLQLLFYSVGIGQISSEVPQNLSASRPQDRQFILSSKKLLLSDSGFYLCAWRPVRSGSTDTQYFGPGTRLTVL.

Comment on this clone: A far larger clone is one nucleotide away, so this likely arose from a read error. The chain joins TRBV25-1 to TRBJ2-2, with D possibly being TRBD1 (6 bases). The CDR3 covers 14 residues. CDR1 and CDR2 from the germline V gene are MGHDK and SYGVNS. The CDR3 region is CVSSEYEGAGELFF. The CDR3 bases are TGTGTCAGCAGTGAATATGAGGGGGCCGGGGAGCTGTTTTTT.

The rearrangement links TRBV27 to TRBJ2-2; no clear D. Trimming cost V 2 bases and J 6 bases, with 13 bases left between them. Germline assignment: CDR1 MNHEY and CDR2 SMNVEV (reference sequence). CDR3 length: 15 amino acids. The CDR3 DNA follows: TGTGCCAGCAGTTTAGACGTCACTTGGTCCGGGGAGCTGTTTTTT. Encoded protein: CASSLDVTWSGELFF.

This sequence joins TRBV18 and TRBJ2-7, with 12 bases fitting TRBD2. V shed 5 bases, J shed 5 bases, and the junction held 7 bases outside the gene matches. Germline CDR1 KGHSH, CDR2 LQKENI. The CDR3 is made up of 15 amino acids. CDR3 residues: CASSDLAGGMNEQYF. The CDR3 DNA reads TGTGCCAGCTCAGATCTAGCGGGAGGGATGAACGAGCAGTACTTC.

The chain combines TRBV6-5 with TRBJ1-5; D gene ambiguous. The germline V gene has CDR1 MNHEY and CDR2 SVGAGI. V was trimmed by 0 bases and J by 0 bases, leaving 3 bases between them. The CDR3 length is 14 residues. CDR3 coding DNA: TGTGCCAGCAGTTACTCGAGTAGCAATCAGCCCCAGCATTTT. It codes for CASSYSSSNQPQHF.

With regard to this clone: The likely explanation is a read error, given a far larger clone one base away. V gene TRBV29-1 combines with J gene TRBJ1-1; TRBD1 aligns across 10 bases. Germline V CDR1 and CDR2: SQVTM, ANQGSEA. The CDR3 loop spans 13 amino acids. Trimming took 7 bases from V and 3 from J; bases not matched to a gene: 5. The CDR3 reads CSEGQGRDTEAFF. CDR3 DNA: TGCAGCGAGGGACAGGGGAGGGACACTGAAGCTTTCTTT.

This chain joins TRBV5-1 and TRBJ2-5; D is unresolved. From germline, CDR1 is SGHRS and CDR2 YFSETQ. The germline V and J ends were trimmed by 2 bases and 0 bases, with 8 bases remaining between them. The CDR3 extends over 14 amino acids. CDR3 in DNA: TGCGCCAGCAGCTTTGGCACTCACCAAGAGACCCAGTACTTC. This translates into CASSFGTHQETQYF.

The chain employs TRBV27 and TRBJ1-1, with D unresolved. Germline CDR1 is MNHEY and CDR2 is SMNVEV (reference sequence). Trimming cost V 6 bases and J 1 base, with 12 bases left between them. The CDR3 spans 14 residues. CDR3 protein: CASRVDARNTEAFF. In DNA form, the CDR3 reads TGTGCCAGCAGGGTGGACGCCCGGAACACTGAAGCTTTCTTT.

J is TRBJ1-1 and V is TRBV20-1; D gene ambiguous. Germline CDR1 and CDR2: DFQATT and SNEGSKA (reference sequence). The CDR3 is 10 amino acids. The V end was cut by 3 bases, the J end by 6 bases, with 5 bases between. The CDR3, as DNA: TGCAGTGCTAGGCCTTCTGAAGCTTTCTTT. This sequence encodes CSARPSEAFF.

V and J are TRBV6-6 and TRBJ1-4; maybe TRBD1 (6 bases). V dropped 5 bases and J dropped 8 bases, with 12 bases sitting between them. Germline lookup yields CDR1 MNHNY and CDR2 SVGAGI (reference sequence). The CDR3 has 13 amino acids. The CDR3 region is CASSPGTHEKLFF. The CDR3 DNA sequence: TGTGCCAGCAGTCCCGGGACACACGAAAAACTGTTTTTT.

This chain uses TRBV11-3 with TRBJ2-2, with a weak D call TRBD2 (5 bases). The CDR3 contains 14 residues. In germline, CDR1 is SGHNT, CDR2 YENEEA. Trimming stripped 4 bases from V and 4 bases from J, with 10 bases between. CDR3 DNA: TGTGCCAGCAGCTCCGGACTGCTCACCGGGGAGCTGTTTTTT. Translating it yields CASSSGLLTGELFF.

The chain recombines TRBV4-3 with TRBJ2-7; maybe TRBD2 (6 bases). Germline values: CDR1 LGHNA, CDR2 YSLEER. The ends were cut back, 0 bases at V and 2 bases at J, with 14 bases in the middle. This CDR3 region has 16 residues. This CDR3 is CASSQDTGSLAYEQYF. The CDR3 nucleotides are TGCGCCAGCAGCCAAGATACCGGGAGCCTCGCCTACGAGCAGTACTTC.

This clone was observed a handful of times. This chain uses TRBV5-6 with TRBJ1-2; D unclear. Germline V lookup: CDR1 SGHDT, CDR2 YYEEEE. The V end lost 4 bases, the J end lost 2 bases, and 15 bases lay between the germline ends. This CDR3 has 15 residues. CDR3 residues: CASSSRQTLNYGYTF. The CDR3, as DNA: TGTGCCAGCAGCAGCCGACAAACTTTGAACTATGGCTACACCTTC.

On this clone: The sample carries other DNA sequences with the same CDR3. This chain connects TRBV7-9 to TRBJ1-1, with a weak D call TRBD1 (5 bases). CDR1 is SEHNR, CDR2 FQNEAQ, per germline (reference sequence). Between the trimmed V and J ends, which lost 5 bases and 4 bases, there was a span of 17 bases. This CDR3 contains 15 residues. The CDR3 DNA sequence: TGTGCCAGCAGCAAATCCGGGGGGACGAGCACTGAAGCTTTCTTT. Translating it yields CASSKSGGTSTEAFF.

V gene TRBV27 combines with J gene TRBJ2-1, with 10 bases fitting TRBD1. CDR3 size: 15 residues. Germline CDR1 MNHEY, CDR2 SMNVEV (reference sequence). The V and J ends lost 6 bases and 9 bases, in that order; junction bases with no gene match: 11. The CDR3 nucleotides are TGTGCCAGCAGCCGGGACAGGGGATTTCGGGGTGAGCAGTTCTTC. Protein sequence: CASSRDRGFRGEQFF.